This is a list of T cell receptor beta chains from one sample in a study of regulatory T cells in long-lasting Graves disease. TCRdb recomputed calls from the multiplex PCR reads with MiXCR, one row per CDR3 protein. The sample carries roughly 420,000 distinct CDR3 sequences, around 17% recorded once. These data were also filed under a second study, of T cells in Graves' hyperthyroidism and ophthalmopathy.

The input for sequencing was peripheral blood mononuclear cells (PBMCs), taken at new diagnosis, from a patient treated with antithyroid drugs. All receptors come from a woman under 30 with Graves disease. CDR3s include the opening cysteine and the closing phenylalanine or tryptophan. Fields, in order: clone size, V gene, J gene, D gene, CDR3 length, CDR3 DNA, CDR3 protein. D genes are given only for firm matches. Not all rows give a size; the values are once, few, many and, for expanded clones, a class.

few	TRBV5-8	TRBJ2-5	TRBD2	18	TGTGCCAGCAGCTTGGTAGTAGCGGGAGGGCCCTACCAAGAGACCCAGTACTTC	CASSLVVAGGPYQETQYF
many	TRBV5-5	TRBJ1-1	NA	14	TGTGCCAGCAGCTTGACAGGGAGGGGCACTGAAGCTTTCTTT	CASSLTGRGTEAFF
many	TRBV7-8	TRBJ2-7	TRBD2	16	TGTGCCAGCAGCTTAGTGCTTAGCGGGAACCCCTACGAGCAGTACTTC	CASSLVLSGNPYEQYF
many	TRBV11-2	TRBJ2-3	TRBD2	19	TGTGCCAGCAGTAAGGGACTAGCGGGGGGGATAGATAACACAGATACGCAGTATTTT	CASSKGLAGGIDNTDTQYF
many	TRBV6-5	TRBJ1-2	NA	12	TGTGCCAGCAGTTCCGGGACCTATGGCTACACCTTC	CASSSGTYGYTF
few	TRBV27	TRBJ2-3	TRBD2	16	TGTGCCAGCAGTTCAAGGTGGGGAGGGCGGCCAGATACGCAGTATTTT	CASSSRWGGRPDTQYF
many	TRBV3-1	TRBJ2-7	TRBD2	14	TGTGCCAGCAGGCAAAGCGGGAGGGGGAACGAGCAGTACTTC	CASRQSGRGNEQYF
few	TRBV12-5	TRBJ2-2	TRBD1	19	TGTGCTAGTGGTTTTGCCCCCGGGACAGGGAGGTTATTGACCGGGGAGCTGTTTTTT	CASGFAPGTGRLLTGELFF
many	TRBV6-1	TRBJ1-5	TRBD1	14	TGTGCCAGCAGACGGACAGGGGGCGATCAGCCCCAGCATTTT	CASRRTGGDQPQHF
few	TRBV9	TRBJ1-2	NA	16	TGTGCCAGCAGCGTAGGAAGGACCCAGGGTGTCTATGGCTACACCTTC	CASSVGRTQGVYGYTF
few	TRBV28	TRBJ2-7	NA	13	TGTGCCAGCAGTTTATTGCGCACCTACGAGCAGTACTTC	CASSLLRTYEQYF
NA	TRBV4-2	TRBJ2-7	TRBD2	15	TGTGCCAGCAGCCGACGGCGGGAGGCCGATTACGAGCAGTACTTC	CASSRRREADYEQYF
NA	TRBV30	TRBJ1-4	TRBD1	13	TGTGCCTGGACGGGACAGTCTAATGAAAAACTGTTTTTT	CAWTGQSNEKLFF
NA	TRBV12-3/TRBV12-4	TRBJ1-6	TRBD1	14	TGTGCCAGCAGTCACACAGGGGGAAATTCACCCCTCCACTTT	CASSHTGGNSPLHF
many	TRBV6-2/TRBV6-3	TRBJ2-7	NA	14	TGTGCCAGCAGTTACGACTGGAATGCCTACGAGCAGTACTTC	CASSYDWNAYEQYF